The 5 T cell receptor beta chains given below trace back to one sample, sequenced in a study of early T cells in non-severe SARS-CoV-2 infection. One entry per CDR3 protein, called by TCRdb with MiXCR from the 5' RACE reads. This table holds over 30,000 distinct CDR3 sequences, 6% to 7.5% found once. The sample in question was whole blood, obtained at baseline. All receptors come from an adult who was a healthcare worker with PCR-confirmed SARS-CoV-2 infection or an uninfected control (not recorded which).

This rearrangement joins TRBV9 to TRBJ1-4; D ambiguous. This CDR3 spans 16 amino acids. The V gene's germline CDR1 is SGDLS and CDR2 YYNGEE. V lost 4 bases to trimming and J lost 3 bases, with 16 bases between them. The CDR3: CASSPHPLAPNEKLFF. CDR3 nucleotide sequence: TGTGCCAGCAGCCCGCACCCCCTAGCCCCTAATGAAAAACTGTTTTTT.

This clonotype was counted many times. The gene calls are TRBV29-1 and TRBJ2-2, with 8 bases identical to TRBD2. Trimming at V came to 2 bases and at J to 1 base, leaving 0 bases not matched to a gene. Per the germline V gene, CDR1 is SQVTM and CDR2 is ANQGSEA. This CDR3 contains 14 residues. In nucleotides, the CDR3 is TGCAGCGTTGAACTAGCGGGGAACACCGGGGAGCTGTTTTTT. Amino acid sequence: CSVELAGNTGELFF.

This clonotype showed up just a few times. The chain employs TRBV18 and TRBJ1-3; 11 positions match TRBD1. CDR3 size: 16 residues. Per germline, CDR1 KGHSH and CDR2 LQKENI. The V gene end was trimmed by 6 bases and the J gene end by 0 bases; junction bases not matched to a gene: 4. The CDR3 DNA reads TGTGCCAGCTCCCACGGGACAGGGGGCTCTGGAAACACCATATATTTT. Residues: CASSHGTGGSGNTIYF.

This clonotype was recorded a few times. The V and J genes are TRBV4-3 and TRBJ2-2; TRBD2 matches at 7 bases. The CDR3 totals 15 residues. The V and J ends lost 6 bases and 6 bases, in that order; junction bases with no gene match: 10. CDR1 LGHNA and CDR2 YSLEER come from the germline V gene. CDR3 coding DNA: TGCGCCAGCAGTGCTACTAGCGTCTTTCCCGGGGAGCTGTTTTTT. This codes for CASSATSVFPGELFF.

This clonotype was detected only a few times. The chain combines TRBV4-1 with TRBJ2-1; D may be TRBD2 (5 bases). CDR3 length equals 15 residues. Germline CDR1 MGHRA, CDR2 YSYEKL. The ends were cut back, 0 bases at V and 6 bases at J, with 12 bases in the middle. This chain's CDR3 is CASSQDEGVGNEQFF. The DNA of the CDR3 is TGCGCCAGCAGCCAAGACGAGGGAGTCGGCAATGAGCAGTTCTTC.